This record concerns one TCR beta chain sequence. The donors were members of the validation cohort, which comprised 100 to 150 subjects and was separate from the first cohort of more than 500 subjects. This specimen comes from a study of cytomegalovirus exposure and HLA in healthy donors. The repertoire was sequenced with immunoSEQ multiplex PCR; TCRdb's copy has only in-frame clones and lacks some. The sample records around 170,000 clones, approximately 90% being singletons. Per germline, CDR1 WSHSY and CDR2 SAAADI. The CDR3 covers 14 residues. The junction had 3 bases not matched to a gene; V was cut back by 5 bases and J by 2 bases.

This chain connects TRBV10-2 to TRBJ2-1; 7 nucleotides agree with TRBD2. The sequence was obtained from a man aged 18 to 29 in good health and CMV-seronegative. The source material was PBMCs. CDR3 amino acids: CASSKRGTYNEQFF. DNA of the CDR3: TGCGCCAGCAGTAAGCGGGGCACCTACAATGAGCAGTTCTTC.